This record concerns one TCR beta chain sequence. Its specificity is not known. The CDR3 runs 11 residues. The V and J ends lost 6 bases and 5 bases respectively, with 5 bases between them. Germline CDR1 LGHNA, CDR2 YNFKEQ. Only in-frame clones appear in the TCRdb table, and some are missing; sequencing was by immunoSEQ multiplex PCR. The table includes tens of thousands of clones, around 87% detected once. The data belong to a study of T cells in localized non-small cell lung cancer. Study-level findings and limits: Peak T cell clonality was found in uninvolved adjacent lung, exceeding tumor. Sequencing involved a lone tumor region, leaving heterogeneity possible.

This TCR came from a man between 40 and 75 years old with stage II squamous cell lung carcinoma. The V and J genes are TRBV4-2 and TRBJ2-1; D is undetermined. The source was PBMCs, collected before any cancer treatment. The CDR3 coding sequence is TGTGCCAGCAGACTCCACAATGAGCAGTTCTTC. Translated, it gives CASRLHNEQFF.